The 4 T cell receptor beta chains given below trace back to one sample, sequenced in a study of cytomegalovirus exposure and HLA in healthy donors. The PCR employed 60 Vbeta primers together with 13 Jbeta primers. Data came from immunoSEQ multiplex PCR; TCRdb stores just in-frame clones and leaves some out. The table lists some 150,000 clones, around 80% of them singletons. The sample comprised PBMCs. These receptors were obtained from a woman between 35 and 50 years old in good health and CMV-seropositive.

The chain employs TRBV7-6 and TRBJ2-3, with a tentative D call TRBD2 (7 bases). Trimming cost V 2 bases and J 4 bases, with 13 bases left between them. The CDR3 covers 15 residues. Looked up from germline, CDR1 is SGHVS and CDR2 is FNYEAQ. For the CDR3, the DNA is TGTGCCAGCAGCTTATCGGGGGGCCTGGCAGATACGCAGTATTTT. Its protein product is CASSLSGGLADTQYF.

The chain is built from TRBV2 and TRBJ2-2, with a tentative D call TRBD2 (6 bases). Germline V CDR1 and CDR2: SNHLY, FYNNEI. CDR3 size: 16 residues. V gave up 0 bases and J gave up 4 bases, with 12 bases separating them. In DNA form, the CDR3 reads TGTGCCAGCAGTGAAGCGTGGGGCGGGGCCACCGGGGAGCTGTTTTTT. Translated: CASSEAWGGATGELFF.

The chain is built from TRBV7-2 and TRBJ2-5; TRBD2 agrees at 8 bases. V gave up 0 bases and J gave up 4 bases; unmatched junction bases: 7. This CDR3 region has 16 residues. CDR1 SGHTA and CDR2 FQGNSA come from the germline V gene. DNA for the CDR3: TGTGCCAGCAGCTTAGCGTTTGCGGGGGGAGGAGAGACCCAGTACTTC. Its translation is CASSLAFAGGGETQYF.

The chain carries TRBV25-1 and TRBJ2-7; no reliable D call. This CDR3 has 17 amino acids. Per germline, CDR1 MGHDK and CDR2 SYGVNS. V was trimmed by 2 bases and J by 6 bases, leaving 23 bases between them. The CDR3 DNA is TGTGCCAGCAGTGAAAGTCGGGTCAATCCGGCTAGGAGCGAGCAGTACTTC. Translating it yields CASSESRVNPARSEQYF.